Ten or more counts support the clone carrying this T cell receptor beta chain. This record comes from a study of regulatory T cells in long-lasting Graves disease. Time point described: newly diagnosed GD, antithyroid drugs for less than 3 months. Isolated PBMC RNA provided the starting material for the TCR library. Arm-PCR of CDR3 regions and iRepertoire HTBI primers were the basis on which TCR beta libraries were built. Each CDR3 protein gets one entry after TCRdb re-called the multiplex PCR reads with MiXCR. The table shows under 450,000 distinct CDR3 sequences, with 10% to 15% occurring only once. The ends lost 1 base at V and 1 base at J; junction bases unmatched: 7. The CDR3 extends over 18 amino acids. Germline V gene lookup returns CDR1 KGHSH and CDR2 LQKENI. The same sample was also studied in work on T cells in Graves' hyperthyroidism and ophthalmopathy. As that report states: In the blood, most expanded thyroid clonotypes above 0.001 appeared as well.

The receptor was isolated from a woman between 18 and 29 years old with Graves disease. The chain carries TRBV18 and TRBJ2-1; 10 bases map to TRBD2. The sample in question was peripheral blood mononuclear cells (PBMCs), obtained at new diagnosis, from a patient treated with antithyroid drugs. CDR3: CASSPRGSGRGSYNEQFF. The CDR3 DNA reads TGTGCCAGCTCACCACGGGGAAGCGGGAGGGGGTCCTACAATGAGCAGTTCTTC.